This T cell receptor (beta chain) was identified in a study of regulatory T cells in long-lasting Graves disease. This clonotype was found many times. Likely a read error: the CDR3 ends without its conserved phenylalanine or tryptophan. Because the CDR3's place on the DNA is in doubt, the DNA is left out and the CDR3 is given as listed by TCRdb. Sample time point: newly diagnosed GD, antithyroid drugs for less than 3 months. PBMC RNA was the source of the TCR library. The CDR3 extends over 13 residues, inclusive of both ends. Per the germline V gene, CDR1 is SQVTM and CDR2 is ANQGSEA. For TCR beta, libraries came from iRepertoire HTBI primers and Arm-PCR of CDR3 regions. MiXCR was run by TCRdb on the multiplex PCR reads, yielding one entry per CDR3 protein. The data hold hundreds of thousands of distinct CDR3 sequences, with more than 15% observed a single time. These sequences were also reported in another study, on T cells in Graves' hyperthyroidism and ophthalmopathy. That work adds: Most clonotypes that expanded in the thyroid above 0.001 also showed up in blood.

Sequenced here: peripheral blood mononuclear cells (PBMCs), sampled at new diagnosis, from a patient treated with antithyroid drugs. The receptor was derived from a woman aged 40-65 years with Graves disease. This chain uses TRBV29-1 with TRBJ1-2; the table gives TRBD1 as D, unverified against the DNA. The CDR3 sequence is CSVDRGQGAVPLS.